This T cell receptor beta chain was sequenced in a study of T cell repertoires in cytomegalovirus infection. Looking at the study overall: Carrying CMV and the relevant HLA type showed in public TCR beta signatures. Broader study findings: The ex vivo response showed dominance by HLA-C-restricted CMV-specific TCR beta clonotypes.

This clonotype turned up a few times. What it recognizes is unknown. Trimming stripped 5 bases from V and 7 bases from J, with 14 bases between. The CDR3 is made up of 13 amino acids. Germline V gene data show CDR1 as PRHDT and CDR2 as FYEKMQ (reference sequence). TCRdb ran MiXCR on the reads and lists one entry per CDR3 protein. The sample has over 45,000 distinct CDR3 sequences, 20% to 25% seen once; the top ten hold over 85%. The source is a human donor in good health (CMV status not recorded). Some clones in this sample may be carry-over from other donors' samples. Sequencing used CD8+ T cells from cultured PBMCs, obtained from culture after CMV antigen stimulation. The genes are TRBV13 and TRBJ1-1, with D possibly TRBD1 on 5 matching bases. CDR3 DNA sequence: TGTGCCAGCAGCCCGGAGGGGATGGATGAAGCTTTCTTT. Amino acid sequence: CASSPEGMDEAFF.